This T cell receptor beta chain was captured in a study of STAT5B mutations in CD4+ large granular lymphocyte leukemia. Methods used by the authors: The detection floor for productive clonotype frequency was 2.59 x 10-5. Sequenced by immunoSEQ multiplex PCR; TCRdb stores in-frame clones only, minus some. Clone size and the V and J calls come from that table; the DNA yielded D and trimming. The table has about 32,000 clones, approximately 72% seen once. Deletions cut 2 bases from V and 3 bases from J, with 17 bases between. This CDR3 comprises 17 residues. Germline V gene sequence: CDR1 SGHVS, CDR2 FQNEAQ.

This clonotype was obtained from a human donor in good health. This chain links TRBV7-8 with TRBJ1-5; TRBD1 is a possible D gene (5 bases). Input material: CD4+ T cells from blood buffy coats. CDR3 amino acids: CASSLNAYQGDNQPQHF. Here the CDR3 DNA reads TGTGCCAGCAGCTTAAATGCCTACCAAGGGGACAATCAGCCCCAGCATTTT.